The 10 T cell receptor beta chains below all came from one sample that was sequenced in a study of early T cells in non-severe SARS-CoV-2 infection. MiXCR, run by TCRdb on the 5' RACE reads, gives a single entry per CDR3 protein. The data show more than 70,000 distinct CDR3 sequences, roughly an eighth seen once. Sequenced: whole blood. These receptors came from an adult who was a healthcare worker with PCR-confirmed SARS-CoV-2 infection or an uninfected control (not recorded which).

This clonotype has more than one count but fewer than ten. The chain employs TRBV6-4 and TRBJ2-1; the D gene is possibly TRBD2 (7 bases). Trimming pared 6 bases from V and 8 bases from J, leaving 17 bases between. The germline gives CDR1 MRHNA, CDR2 SNTAGT. This CDR3 has 14 amino acids. In DNA form, the CDR3 reads TGTGCCAGCAGCCCCGGGGGGCCATCGGATGAGCAGTTCTTC. The encoded protein is CASSPGGPSDEQFF.

The rearrangement joins TRBV29-1 to TRBJ1-1; D is uncertain. CDR1 and CDR2 from the germline V gene are SQVTM and ANQGSEA. There are 11 residues in the CDR3. V was pared by 3 bases and J by 3 bases, with 5 bases between. The CDR3 reads CSVDKYTEAFF. CDR3 in DNA: TGCAGCGTTGACAAGTACACTGAAGCTTTCTTT.

Only a few counts were recorded for this clonotype. The V gene is TRBV7-9, the J gene TRBJ2-1; a possible D gene is TRBD2 (5 bases). CDR3 length: 14 residues. The V end was cut by 8 bases, the J end by 8 bases, with 19 bases between. The germline V gene has CDR1 SEHNR and CDR2 FQNEAQ (reference sequence). The CDR3 sequence: CASSRTGLEDEQFF. The DNA for the CDR3 is TGTGCCAGCTCGCGGACGGGGTTGGAGGATGAGCAGTTCTTC.

This clonotype was detected a few times. The CDR3 spells CASSEGTGGDSSTDTQYF. CDR3 coding DNA: TGTGCCAGCAGTGAAGGGACAGGGGGCGATTCTAGCACAGATACGCAGTATTTT. The chain is built from TRBV28 and TRBJ2-3; TRBD1 matches at 12 bases. V gave up 5 bases and J gave up 0 bases; unmatched junction bases: 9. From germline, CDR1 is MDHEN and CDR2 SYDVKM. The length of the CDR3 is 18 residues.

This clonotype was observed a handful of times. This rearrangement joins TRBV4-1 to TRBJ1-6, with 11 nucleotides matching TRBD1. Unmatched junction bases numbered 3, after V lost 0 bases and J lost 8 bases. Germline CDR1 MGHRA, CDR2 YSYEKL. The CDR3 is made up of 16 amino acids. As DNA, the CDR3 is TGCGCCAGCAGCCAAGAGGGACAGGGGGTTCATTCACCCCTCCACTTT. It translates to CASSQEGQGVHSPLHF.

The genes are TRBV29-1 and TRBJ2-7, with D possibly being TRBD2 (5 bases). V was clipped by 6 bases and J by 4 bases, with 13 bases between them. Germline CDR1 is SQVTM and CDR2 is ANQGSEA. The CDR3 runs to 12 residues. This CDR3 reads CSVGVGRYEQYF. In DNA form, the CDR3 reads TGCAGCGTCGGGGTAGGGCGATACGAGCAGTACTTC.

The rearrangement joins TRBV13 to TRBJ2-5; no definite D call. CDR3 length: 13 amino acids. Germline V gene sequence: CDR1 PRHDT, CDR2 FYEKMQ (reference sequence). With 0 bases removed from V and 4 bases from J, the gap between germline ends came to 6 bases. CDR3 residues: CASSLGGRETQYF. The CDR3 nucleotides are TGTGCCAGCAGCTTAGGAGGTCGAGAGACCCAGTACTTC.

This clonotype was found once. The chain is built from TRBV29-1 and TRBJ2-7, with 10 positions matching TRBD1. Per germline, CDR1 SQVTM and CDR2 ANQGSEA. J was trimmed by 2 bases and V by 6 bases; bases with no gene match: 19. The CDR3 totals 18 residues. Here the CDR3 DNA reads TGCAGCGTGATCACGGCCTTACCGGGACAGGGGAGAACCTACGAGCAGTACTTC. It codes for CSVITALPGQGRTYEQYF.

The chain carries TRBV7-2 and TRBJ2-5; TRBD1 might be the D (5 bases). Germline V gene data show CDR1 as SGHTA and CDR2 as FQGNSA. V lost 5 bases and J lost 2, with 9 bases in between. This CDR3 contains 13 residues. CDR3 sequence reads: CASSRRQQETQYF. Here the CDR3 DNA reads TGTGCCAGCAGCAGACGACAGCAAGAGACCCAGTACTTC.

The gene calls are TRBV20-1 and TRBJ2-3; D is unclear. The V gene's germline CDR1 is DFQATT and CDR2 SNEGSKA (reference sequence). Trimming took off 1 base at V and 0 bases at J, with 5 bases between the two ends. This CDR3 is built from 13 residues. DNA for the CDR3: TGCAGTGCTAGAGTTCCGAGCACAGATACGCAGTATTTT. This sequence encodes CSARVPSTDTQYF.